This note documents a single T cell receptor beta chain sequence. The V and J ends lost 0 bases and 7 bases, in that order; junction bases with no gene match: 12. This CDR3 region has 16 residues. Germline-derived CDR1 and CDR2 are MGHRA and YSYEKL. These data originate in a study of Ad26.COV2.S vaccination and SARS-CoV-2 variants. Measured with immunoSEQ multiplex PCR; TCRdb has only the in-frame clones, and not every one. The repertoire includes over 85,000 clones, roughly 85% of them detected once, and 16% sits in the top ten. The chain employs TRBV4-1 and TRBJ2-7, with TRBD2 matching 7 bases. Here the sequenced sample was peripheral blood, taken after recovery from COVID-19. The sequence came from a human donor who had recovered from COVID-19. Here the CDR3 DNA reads TGCGCCAGCAGCCAAGATAGAAGCGGGAAGGTGTGGGAGCAGTACTTC. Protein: CASSQDRSGKVWEQYF.